Included here is one TCR beta chain sequence, with context. Its target is not known. The data derive from a study of blood T cells in healthy people across ages. Study-level points and caveats: It was held that the diversity estimates obtained from one million T cells were underestimates.

Primed by a sample-barcoded 5' primer and a J-beta primer mix, a second PCR proceeded for about 7 to 11 cycles. TCRdb reanalysed the 5' RACE reads using MiXCR and keeps one entry per CDR3 protein. The sample lists more than 900,000 distinct CDR3 sequences, 25% to 35% occurring once. This sample also belongs to another study, concerning T cells of mothers and their children.

This sequence was found in a woman aged 40 to 49 in good health. What was sequenced was blood.

The CDR3 bases are TGTGCCAGCAGCTTTTGGGCAGAAGAGACCCAGTACTTC. It codes for CASSFWAEETQYF. This sequence joins TRBV7-9 and TRBJ2-5; unclear D gene. CDR1 and CDR2 from the germline V gene are SEHNR and FQNEAQ (reference sequence). CDR3 size: 13 residues. Trimming cost V 3 bases and J 3 bases, with 8 bases left between them.